This T cell receptor beta chain originates from a study of blood T cell repertoires in COVID-19. On the study more broadly: Specimens from acute and convalescent COVID-19 originated in the United States, Italy and Spain. The analysed material was cDNA or gDNA that came from T cells, B-cell-depleted T cells, or PBMCs.

How the authors handled the data: Amplification with reference gene primers provided the estimates of nucleated cell counts. Here immunoSEQ multiplex PCR was the method, and the copy in TCRdb shows in-frame clones only, minus some. The V and J calls and clone size are taken from that table; D and trimming were inferred from the DNA. The table records some 94,000 clones, roughly 84% of them present only once. Input material: peripheral blood. The clonotype comes from an older man with active or convalescent COVID-19.

The CDR3 bases are TGTGCCAGCAGCTATAGGGGGCGCGTCGATGGCTACACCTTC. It specifies CASSYRGRVDGYTF. The rearrangement links TRBV5-6 to TRBJ1-2, with 7 bases aligning to TRBD1. Germline CDR1 is SGHDT and CDR2 is YYEEEE. V was clipped by 3 bases and J by 6 bases; unmatched bases: 8. The CDR3 is 14 residues long.